These 12 T cell receptor beta chains came from one sample sequenced in a study of shared clonotypes between healthy human individuals. Only in-frame clones appear in the TCRdb table, and some are missing; sequencing was by immunoSEQ multiplex PCR. The data show about 2.4 million clones, 93% seen once. The material sequenced was naive CD4+ T cells from PBMCs. This sample's subset: CD45RA+ positively selected. Source of these receptors: a man aged 18 to 29 in good health. Some clones in this sample may be carry-over from other donors' samples.

The V gene is TRBV7-3, the J gene TRBJ2-2, with D possibly TRBD1 on 6 matching bases. Trimming left V 5 bases short and J 1 base short, with 14 bases between. This CDR3 region has 16 residues. Germline-derived CDR1 and CDR2 are SGHTA and FQGTGA. CDR3 loop: CASSPKGTLNTGELFF. CDR3 DNA: TGTGCCAGCAGCCCAAAGGGGACATTGAACACCGGGGAGCTGTTTTTT.

This clone came up once. Other nucleotide sequences from this sample produce the same CDR3. The rearrangement uses TRBV30 and TRBJ2-1, with 12 bases that match TRBD2. After removal of 1 base from V and 4 bases from J, the junction contained 2 bases not matched to a gene. Germline-derived CDR1 and CDR2 are GTSNPN and SVGIG (reference sequence). The CDR3 consists of 15 residues. This chain's CDR3 is CAWSGTSGTYNEQFF. DNA of the CDR3: TGTGCCTGGAGTGGGACTAGCGGGACGTACAATGAGCAGTTCTTC.

The CDR3 coding sequence is TGTGCCAGCAGCTTGGGCCAGGACTCCTACGAGCAGTACTTC. This gives the protein CASSLGQDSYEQYF. The chain is built from TRBV7-9 and TRBJ2-5, with no clear D. The last part of the DNA fits TRBJ2-7 better; the J call may be wrong. Per germline, CDR1 SEHNR and CDR2 FQNEAQ (reference sequence). The CDR3 runs to 14 residues.

Notes on this clone: Other DNA sequences in this sample translate to the same CDR3. The chain couples TRBV30 to TRBJ1-5; D is unresolved. The germline V and J ends were trimmed by 5 bases and 0 bases, with 5 bases remaining between them. Per the germline V gene, CDR1 is GTSNPN and CDR2 is SVGIG (reference sequence). The length of the CDR3 is 12 residues. For the CDR3, the DNA is TGTGCCTGGGGTTATAGCAATCAGCCCCAGCATTTT. Its protein product is CAWGYSNQPQHF.

The rearrangement joins TRBV5-1 to TRBJ1-3; no firm D call. The CDR3 extends over 16 amino acids. Germline loops: CDR1 SGHRS, CDR2 YFSETQ. Trimming removed 0 bases from V and 2 bases from J, with 12 bases in between. The DNA of the CDR3 is TGCGCCAGCAGCTTGGCTGGACCGGCAGCTGGAAACACCATATATTTT. Its protein is CASSLAGPAAGNTIYF. Looking up the rest from reference TRBV5-1 and TRBJ1-3 gives the full variable domain: KAGVTQTPRYLIKTRGQQVTLSCSPISGHRSVSWYQQTPGQGLQFLFEYFSETQRNKGNFPGRFSGRQFSNSRSEMNVSTLELGDSALYLCASSLAGPAAGNTIYFGEGSWLTVV.

This clone was seen once. Other DNA sequences in the sample encode the same CDR3. The CDR3 loop reads CASSPLAGGPADTQYF. The CDR3 region has the DNA TGTGCCAGCTCACCCCTAGCGGGAGGGCCCGCAGATACGCAGTATTTT. V is TRBV18 and J is TRBJ2-3, with 12 positions matching TRBD2. The V gene's germline CDR1 is KGHSH and CDR2 LQKENI. J gave up 4 bases and V 3 bases, and 5 bases lay outside the gene matches. The CDR3 consists of 16 residues.

The chain employs TRBV30 and TRBJ2-7, with 13 bases identical to TRBD2. Losses at the gene ends were 3 bases for V and 5 bases for J; bases not matched to a gene: 7. Germline lookup yields CDR1 GTSNPN and CDR2 SVGIG (reference sequence). The CDR3 covers 15 residues. The CDR3 is CAWSPGLAGADEQYF. CDR3 DNA sequence: TGTGCCTGGAGCCCTGGACTAGCGGGAGCCGACGAGCAGTACTTC.

This clone has just a few counts. The chain joins TRBV4-1 to TRBJ1-2, with no clear D. V lost 3 bases and J lost 8, with 10 bases in between. Germline V gene data show CDR1 as MGHRA and CDR2 as YSYEKL. This CDR3 has 12 residues. For the CDR3, the DNA is TGCGCCAGCAGCCACCCCGCTGGCGGCTACACCTTC. It specifies CASSHPAGGYTF.

The chain is built from TRBV5-5 and TRBJ2-6, with TRBD1 identical over 8 bases. V shed 4 bases, J shed 0 bases, and the junction held 9 bases outside the gene matches. The CDR3 is 18 amino acids. CDR1 and CDR2 from the germline V gene are SGHKS and YYEKEE (reference sequence). The CDR3 reads CASSLLGQVNSGANVLTF. DNA of the CDR3: TGTGCCAGCAGCCTACTGGGACAGGTGAACTCTGGGGCCAACGTCCTGACTTTC.

The V call is TRBV28, the J call TRBJ1-5; D gene uncertain. Per the germline V gene, CDR1 is MDHEN and CDR2 is SYDVKM. This CDR3 comprises 12 residues. Trimming took off 2 bases at V and 11 bases at J, with 10 bases between the two ends. The CDR3 is CASSLVGKAQHF. The CDR3 region has the DNA TGTGCCAGCAGTTTAGTGGGAAAGGCCCAGCATTTT.

This chain links TRBV7-2 with TRBJ2-7; 8 bases agree with TRBD2. Trimming removed 5 bases from V and 3 bases from J; junction bases left unmatched: 9. The CDR3 contains 15 residues. CDR1 and CDR2 from the germline V gene are SGHTA and FQGNSA. The chain's CDR3 is CASSRGGSGYYEQYF. DNA of the CDR3: TGTGCCAGCAGCCGCGGGGGGAGCGGGTACTACGAGCAGTACTTC.

As DNA, the CDR3 is TGTGCCAGCAGCTTATTAGCGGGAGTAAGAACCGGGGAGCTGTTTTTT. Its translation: CASSLLAGVRTGELFF. This rearrangement joins TRBV11-2 to TRBJ2-2, with TRBD2 matching 9 bases. With 2 bases clipped from V and 5 bases from J, the junction kept 6 bases outside the gene matches. Germline V gene lookup returns CDR1 SGHAT and CDR2 FQNNGV. CDR3 length equals 16 residues.